The clone carrying this T cell receptor (beta chain) was observed a few times. Antigen specificity is unknown. The sample is drawn from a study of chemoradiotherapy in HPV16-positive cancers. The wider study: Candidate HPV-specific clones and shared TCR motifs came from a couple of HPV16-positive patients.

The CDR3 length is 13 residues. The germline V gene has CDR1 MNHNY and CDR2 SVGAGI (reference sequence). The V gene lost 3 bases and the J gene lost 1 base, with 7 bases spanning the gap. Study-level findings and limits: Non-HPV-specific T cells did not expand in tumors during treatment, whereas candidate HPV-specific clones and E7-related motifs did. The functional HPV-specific definition rests on just a couple of HPV16-positive patients.

Here immunoSEQ multiplex PCR was the method, and the copy in TCRdb shows in-frame clones only, minus some. Of around 9,200 clones in the sample, 78% were seen once. Sampling was done from a patient who underwent chemoradiotherapy. The chain joins TRBV6-6 to TRBJ2-7, with D perhaps matching TRBD1 (5 bases). The TCR comes from a human donor with HPV-associated anogenital cancer. The CDR3 region is CASSYQGSYEQYF. In DNA form, the CDR3 reads TGTGCCAGCAGTTATCAGGGATCCTACGAGCAGTACTTC.